This TCR beta chain came from a study of T cells in Graves' hyperthyroidism and ophthalmopathy (dated by TCRdb to between 2019 and 2020). As for the study more broadly: Peripheral blood was sampled at the time of initial diagnosis, prior to any treatment. To identify distinguishing TCR V-J signatures, a discovery cohort of about 95 patients was used, comprising 40 to 45 with Graves' ophthalmopathy and about 59 with stable Graves' hyperthyroidism. An independent validation cohort of some 18 hyperthyroidism patients and about 16 patients who later progressed to ophthalmopathy tested prospective prediction of ophthalmopathy. The 100 or so discovery patients were randomly split 7:3 into training and test sets. Thyroid tissue and blood T-cell repertoires from six Graves' hyperthyroidism patients were also compared in the study. Following sampling, methimazole starting at 30 mg daily was given to hyperthyroidism patients, and high-dose intravenous methylprednisolone was given to ophthalmopathy patients. TCR Vbeta CDR3 sequencing of some 140 peripheral blood samples (under 45 ophthalmopathy, 75 hyperthyroidism and roughly 17 progressor patients) is reported in the paper.

A note on this clonotype: Its binding antigen is unknown. No much larger clone is present one base from it, and per-base qualities are unavailable.

Findings and caveats that apply to the study as a whole: In cross-validation, a model built on a 13 V-J signature told ophthalmopathy apart from stable hyperthyroidism with roughly 87% sensitivity and 81% to 82% specificity, and in testing the same model reached 80%/75%. During validation, the model predicted progression to ophthalmopathy a median of about 6.3 months ahead of onset, with approximately 70% sensitivity and more than 72% specificity. Sample size was not statistically predetermined, and blinding of investigators to group allocation was not performed. Most expanded thyroid clonotypes (frequency above 0.001) were also detected in blood, a finding suggesting that blood repertoires may reflect thyroid immune responses.

In the ophthalmopathy patients, disease was moderately to severely active, with a Clinical Activity Score of 3 or more, a NOSPECS grade of 4 or more, and a duration of less than 3 months. Any patient with an uncontrolled infection, another autoimmune disease, pregnancy or lactation was excluded. Diagnoses were established on the basis of clinical symptoms, serum thyroxine and TRAb, thyroid ultrasound, and orbital computed tomography. PBMCs were isolated from about 9 ml of fresh peripheral blood by Ficoll-Paque density gradient centrifugation. Total RNA was extracted with Trizol reagent, and quality was checked on an Agilent 2100 Bioanalyzer. The CDR3 goes from the cysteine to the phenylalanine over 15 residues. The kept DNA is CDR3 alone, 45 bases in frame from the first base. The V and J ends are trimmed by 8 bases and 0 bases, leaving 13 bases between them. As encoded in the germline V gene, CDR1 is MDHEN while CDR2 is SYDVKM.

The TCR beta CDR3 regions were amplified from RNA transcripts. A first-round RT-PCR of the TCR CDR3 used the HTBI primer set with the Qiagen OneStep RT-PCR kit. Libraries were constructed in a second round of multiplex PCR, after which size selection and purification were carried out. The libraries were sequenced on an Illumina HiSeq2000 using paired-end 100 bp reads. In the paper's pipeline: SOAPnuke was used to process the raw data, with reads discarded if the reads contained adapters or uncalled bases, had a mean Phred below 15, or lacked an exact constant-primer or identifier match. High-quality paired reads were merged using COPE v1.2.5, and each unique nucleotide sequence was defined as a clonotype. Clonotypes were aligned to IMGT TRBV, TRBD and TRBJ reference segments using MiTCR v1.1. The analysis included only V-J combinations with a frequency above 0.0001, which together covered about 99% of the repertoires. The TCS score was defined as the ratio of F50 (clonal expansion) to E x V (chaos), calculated using BLOSUM62-based TCRdist between CDR3 peptides within each V-J. Welch's t-statistics and random forest reduced approximately 520 V-J features to 13, which were used in a naive Bayes classifier (R e1071). TCRdb handled the public reads itself, with Q25 trimming in fastp and clone calling in MiXCR, and kept productive beta chains. Every CDR3 protein is listed once, alongside the most common genes and DNA of its rows. The V and J calls, along with clone size, are taken from TCRdb and not from the paper's own processing. The sample includes around 370,000 distinct CDR3 sequences, with around 18% observed a single time. Around 40% of the sample is taken by the ten largest.

The sample comprised blood. The V and J genes are TRBV28 and TRBJ1-4; the D gene identity is not certain. This TCR derives from a man between 18 and 35 years old with Graves' ophthalmopathy. The CDR3 protein is CASRTHLATNEKLFF. The sequenced DNA is TGTGCCAGCCGCACCCATCTTGCAACTAATGAAAAACTGTTTTTT.